One T cell receptor beta chain is described in this entry. The record originates from a study of blood T cell repertoires in COVID-19. Study in general: The samples span acute and convalescent COVID-19 from the United States, Italy and Spain.

Individuals drawn from approximately 22 US areas were about 18 to 95 years old. Cohorts were based on clinical histories the participants reported. Unmatched junction bases numbered 13, after V lost 4 bases and J lost 5 bases. This CDR3 region has 17 residues. From germline, CDR1 is SGHRS and CDR2 YFSETQ. In the authors' methods: Reference gene primer amplification yielded estimated nucleated cell counts. The protocol was immunoSEQ multiplex PCR, while the TCRdb copy is restricted to in-frame clones and leaves out a portion. For V, J and clone size, that table is used; D and trimming come from the DNA. The sample holds some 300,000 clones, around nine tenths seen once.

The clonotype was recovered from a woman aged 25 to 45 who had recovered from COVID-19. The V gene is TRBV5-1, the J gene TRBJ1-4; 8 bases are shared with TRBD1. Sequencing was performed on PBMCs or T cells enriched from blood (not recorded which). The chain's CDR3 is CASSRRQGNTLNEKLFF. CDR3 DNA sequence: TGCGCCAGCAGCCGGAGACAGGGGAATACCCTCAATGAAAAACTGTTTTTT. The full variable domain, rest sourced from reference TRBV5-1 and TRBJ1-4, is KAGVTQTPRYLIKTRGQQVTLSCSPISGHRSVSWYQQTPGQGLQFLFEYFSETQRNKGNFPGRFSGRQFSNSRSEMNVSTLELGDSALYLCASSRRQGNTLNEKLFFGSGTQLSVL.